One and the same sample provided the 15 T cell receptor beta chains below, sequenced in a study of cytomegalovirus exposure and HLA in healthy donors. Use of 60 Vbeta and 13 Jbeta primers characterized the PCR. Generated by immunoSEQ multiplex PCR, the TCRdb table keeps only in-frame clones and is missing some. The listing contains approximately 92,000 clones. Input material: PBMCs. The receptors come from a woman in her thirties in good health and CMV-seronegative.

This clone registers medium-sized by frequency. The chain joins TRBV7-9 to TRBJ1-4; 10 positions agree with TRBD1. Unmatched junction bases numbered 7, after V lost 4 bases and J lost 2 bases. Germline V gives CDR1 SEHNR, CDR2 FQNEAQ (reference sequence). This CDR3 is built from 17 residues. The CDR3: CASSSWTGGRTNEKLFF. The CDR3 DNA reads as TGTGCCAGCAGCTCCTGGACAGGGGGAAGGACTAATGAAAAACTGTTTTTT.

The chain carries TRBV28 and TRBJ1-2; TRBD1 matches 7 bases. The CDR3 is made up of 15 amino acids. The germline V gene has CDR1 MDHEN and CDR2 SYDVKM. V dropped 4 bases and J dropped 3; count of bases not matched to a gene: 8. CDR3 in amino acids: CASSSPGQGDYGYTF. The DNA for the CDR3 is TGTGCCAGCAGTTCCCCAGGGCAGGGGGACTATGGCTACACCTTC.

The genes are TRBV28 and TRBJ2-5; maybe TRBD2 (6 bases). This CDR3 is 14 amino acids long. V shed 3 bases and J shed 0 bases, with 8 bases lying between them. Germline-derived CDR1 and CDR2 are MDHEN and SYDVKM. The CDR3 loop reads CASSFSGDQETQYF. The CDR3 DNA reads as TGTGCCAGCAGTTTTTCGGGGGACCAAGAGACCCAGTACTTC.

The genes are TRBV5-6 and TRBJ1-2; no definite D call. Germline CDR1 reads SGHDT; CDR2 reads YYEEEE. Trimming removed 4 bases from V and 4 bases from J, with 11 bases in between. The length of the CDR3 is 13 residues. CDR3 residues: CASSPTVLYGYTF. In DNA form, the CDR3 reads TGTGCCAGCAGCCCAACAGTCCTCTATGGCTACACCTTC.

V and J are TRBV7-3 and TRBJ2-7, with 8 bases that match TRBD2. The germline gives CDR1 SGHTA, CDR2 FQGTGA. Losses at the gene ends were 7 bases for V and 7 bases for J; bases not matched to a gene: 12. CDR3 length: 14 residues. CDR3 sequence (DNA): TGTGCCAGCACCTGGGGGACCGGGAGGGGGGAGCAGTACTTC. It is translated as CASTWGTGRGEQYF.

The V gene is TRBV5-1, the J gene TRBJ1-2; D call uncertain. CDR3 length equals 11 residues. Per the germline V gene, CDR1 is SGHRS and CDR2 is YFSETQ. V gave up 1 base and J gave up 6 bases, with 4 bases separating them. CDR3 sequence: CASSLYHGYTF. The CDR3, as DNA: TGCGCCAGCAGCTTGTATCATGGCTACACCTTC.

The rearrangement links TRBV18 to TRBJ2-7; TRBD2 agrees at 10 bases. Germline V CDR1 and CDR2: KGHSH, LQKENI. The CDR3 sequence is 16 residues long. The V gene end was trimmed by 0 bases and the J gene end by 3 bases; junction bases not matched to a gene: 5. The CDR3 loop is CASSPPLASGSYEQYF. The CDR3 nucleotides are TGTGCCAGCTCACCACCTTTGGCTAGCGGGAGCTACGAGCAGTACTTC.

The DNA for the CDR3 is TGTGCCAGCTCACATCCTCCAGAGACCCAGTACTTC. This encodes CASSHPPETQYF. V usage is TRBV18 and J usage is TRBJ2-5; D is uncertain. Germline values: CDR1 KGHSH, CDR2 LQKENI. V was pared by 4 bases and J by 4 bases, with 7 bases between. The CDR3 loop spans 12 amino acids.

J is TRBJ2-2 and V is TRBV6-1, with 7 bases fitting TRBD1. This CDR3 is built from 12 residues. Germline V CDR1 and CDR2: MNHNS, SASEGT. The J segment lost 5 bases and the V segment lost 8 bases, leaving 2 bases of the junction unmatched. The CDR3 here is CASEGATGELFF. In DNA form, the CDR3 reads TGTGCCAGCGAGGGGGCGACCGGGGAGCTGTTTTTT.

The chain has TRBV18 and TRBJ2-7, with 8 bases that match TRBD1. The V gene's germline CDR1 is KGHSH and CDR2 LQKENI. J gave up 6 bases and V 4 bases, and 14 bases lay outside the gene matches. The CDR3 is 16 residues long. The CDR3 sequence: CASSRTQGASTGEQYF. CDR3 coding DNA: TGTGCCAGCTCACGTACTCAGGGGGCTTCTACAGGCGAGCAGTACTTC.

This chain uses TRBV19 with TRBJ2-1; 7 nucleotides line up with TRBD2. This CDR3 has 14 amino acids. The germline V gene has CDR1 LNHDA and CDR2 SQIVND (reference sequence). V lost 5 bases and J lost 8; bases outside the gene matches: 9. The CDR3 loop reads CASSPRTSWYEQFF. The CDR3 DNA follows: TGTGCCAGTAGTCCTCGGACTAGTTGGTATGAGCAGTTCTTC.

The chain combines TRBV5-6 with TRBJ1-2, with unresolved D. V was trimmed by 0 bases and J by 3 bases, leaving 6 bases between them. Looked up from germline, CDR1 is SGHDT and CDR2 is YYEEEE. This CDR3 is 13 amino acids long. The CDR3 is CASSLVSDYGYTF. Written as DNA, the CDR3 is TGTGCCAGCAGCTTGGTTTCTGACTATGGCTACACCTTC. The complete variable domain, with remaining parts taken from reference TRBV5-6 and TRBJ1-2, reads DAGVTQSPTHLIKTRGQQVTLRCSPKSGHDTVSWYQQALGQGPQFIFQYYEEEERQRGNFPDRFSGHQFPNYSSELNVNALLLGDSALYLCASSLVSDYGYTFGSGTRLTVV.

This rearrangement joins TRBV9 to TRBJ2-5; 12 bases agree with TRBD2. Trimming cost V 0 bases and J 4 bases; bases outside gene matches: 10. The V gene's germline CDR1 is SGDLS and CDR2 YYNGEE. This CDR3 comprises 18 residues. The CDR3 DNA reads TGTGCCAGCAGCGTAGCTGGGTCTAGCGGGGGGGCCGGAGAGACCCAGTACTTC. It yields the protein CASSVAGSSGGAGETQYF.

The chain combines TRBV2 with TRBJ2-3; TRBD1 agrees at 8 bases. The ends lost 2 bases at V and 6 bases at J; junction bases unmatched: 7. Germline V CDR1 and CDR2: SNHLY, FYNNEI. The CDR3 loop spans 15 amino acids. In DNA, the CDR3 is TGTGCCAGCAGTGAACGGGCAGGGGGCATGGATACGCAGTATTTT. As protein: CASSERAGGMDTQYF.

The chain employs TRBV27 and TRBJ1-6; D unclear. This CDR3 has 16 residues. Trimming stripped 3 bases from V and 0 bases from J, with 9 bases between. The V gene's germline CDR1 is MNHEY and CDR2 SMNVEV (reference sequence). The DNA for the CDR3 is TGTGCCAGCAGTTTCAGCGATGCCTCCTATAATTCACCCCTCCACTTT. It codes for CASSFSDASYNSPLHF.